This entry describes one T cell receptor beta chain. Individual cDNA molecules were tagged with unique molecular identifiers, the study reported. TCRdb ran MiXCR on the 5' RACE reads and lists one entry per CDR3 protein. The sample shows more than 55,000 distinct CDR3 sequences, 3.5% to 6% of them seen only once. This record belongs to a study of early T cells in non-severe SARS-CoV-2 infection. This CDR3 is built from 17 residues. The germline V gene has CDR1 SGHTS and CDR2 YDEGEE. Germline trimming cut 3 bases from V and 4 bases from J; bases unmatched to any gene: 10. The specimen was whole blood, collected at baseline. The chain recombines TRBV5-8 with TRBJ1-4; TRBD1 agrees at 9 bases. This TCR derives from an adult who was a healthcare worker with PCR-confirmed SARS-CoV-2 infection or an uninfected control (not recorded which). The donor label of this sample is uncertain. CDR3 sequence: CASSSPEQGALNEKLFF. For the CDR3, the DNA is TGTGCCAGCAGCTCCCCCGAACAGGGGGCCCTTAATGAAAAACTGTTTTTT.